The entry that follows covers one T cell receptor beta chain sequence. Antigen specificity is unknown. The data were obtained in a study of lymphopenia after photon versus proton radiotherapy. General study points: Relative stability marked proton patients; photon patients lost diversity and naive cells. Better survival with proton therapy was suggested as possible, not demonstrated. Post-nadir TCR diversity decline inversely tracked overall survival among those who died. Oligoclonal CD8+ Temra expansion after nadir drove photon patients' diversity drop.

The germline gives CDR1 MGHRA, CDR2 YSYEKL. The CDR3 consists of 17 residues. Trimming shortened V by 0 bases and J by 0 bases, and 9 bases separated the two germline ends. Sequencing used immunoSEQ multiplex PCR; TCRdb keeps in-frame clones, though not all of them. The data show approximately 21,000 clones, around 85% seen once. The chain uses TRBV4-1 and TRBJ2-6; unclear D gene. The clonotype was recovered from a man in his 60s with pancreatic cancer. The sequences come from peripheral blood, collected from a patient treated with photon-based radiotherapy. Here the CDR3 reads CASSQDSTRSGANVLTF. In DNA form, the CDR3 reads TGCGCCAGCAGCCAAGACTCGACCCGCTCTGGGGCCAACGTCCTGACTTTC.